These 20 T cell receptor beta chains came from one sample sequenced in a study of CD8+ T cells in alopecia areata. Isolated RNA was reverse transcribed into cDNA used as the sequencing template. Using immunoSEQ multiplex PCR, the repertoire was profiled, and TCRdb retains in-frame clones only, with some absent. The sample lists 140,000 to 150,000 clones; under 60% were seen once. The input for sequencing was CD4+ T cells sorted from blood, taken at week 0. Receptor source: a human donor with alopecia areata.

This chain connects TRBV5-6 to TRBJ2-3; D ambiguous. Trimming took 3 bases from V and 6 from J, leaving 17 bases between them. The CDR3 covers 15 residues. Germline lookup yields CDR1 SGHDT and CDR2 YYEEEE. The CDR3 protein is CASSSGGSGRDTQYF. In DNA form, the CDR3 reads TGTGCCAGCAGCTCAGGTGGCTCGGGTCGGGATACGCAGTATTTT.

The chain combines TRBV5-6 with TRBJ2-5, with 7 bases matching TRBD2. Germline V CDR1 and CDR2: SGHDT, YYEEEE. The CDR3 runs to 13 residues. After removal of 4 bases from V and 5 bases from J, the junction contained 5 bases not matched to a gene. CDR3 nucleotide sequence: TGTGCCAGCAGCGTGGGACTAATGGAGACCCAGTACTTC. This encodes CASSVGLMETQYF.

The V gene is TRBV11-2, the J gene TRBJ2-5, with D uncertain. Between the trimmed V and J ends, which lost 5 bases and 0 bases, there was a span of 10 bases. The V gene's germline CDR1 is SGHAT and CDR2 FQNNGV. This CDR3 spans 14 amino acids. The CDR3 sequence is CASSPGPDQETQYF. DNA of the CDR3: TGTGCCAGCAGCCCCGGACCAGACCAAGAGACCCAGTACTTC.

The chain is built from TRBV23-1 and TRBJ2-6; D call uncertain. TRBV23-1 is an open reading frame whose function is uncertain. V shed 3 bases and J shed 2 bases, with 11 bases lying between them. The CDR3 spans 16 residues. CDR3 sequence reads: CASSQTADPGANVLTF. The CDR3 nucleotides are TGCGCCAGCAGTCAGACGGCAGATCCTGGGGCCAACGTCCTGACTTTC.

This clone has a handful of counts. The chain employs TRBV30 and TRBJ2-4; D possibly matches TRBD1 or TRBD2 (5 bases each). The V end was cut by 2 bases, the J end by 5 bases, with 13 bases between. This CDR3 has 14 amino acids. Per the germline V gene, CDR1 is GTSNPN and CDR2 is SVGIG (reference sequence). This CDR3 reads CAWSPPGTQNIQYF. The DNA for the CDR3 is TGTGCCTGGAGTCCCCCCGGGACCCAAAACATTCAGTACTTC.

The CDR3 loop reads CASRGAANYGYTF. The CDR3 DNA reads TGTGCCAGCAGAGGGGCGGCTAACTATGGCTACACCTTC. This chain links TRBV6-5 with TRBJ1-2; D might be TRBD1 (5 bases). CDR3 length: 13 residues. Germline assignment: CDR1 MNHEY and CDR2 SVGAGI. V lost 6 bases to trimming and J lost 0 bases, with 8 bases between them.

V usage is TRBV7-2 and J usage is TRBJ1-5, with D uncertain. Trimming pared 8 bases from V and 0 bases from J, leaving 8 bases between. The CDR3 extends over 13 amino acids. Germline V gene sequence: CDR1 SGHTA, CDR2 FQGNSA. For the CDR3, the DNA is TGTGCCAGCGGTACAGTTAGCAATCAGCCCCAGCATTTT. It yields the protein CASGTVSNQPQHF.

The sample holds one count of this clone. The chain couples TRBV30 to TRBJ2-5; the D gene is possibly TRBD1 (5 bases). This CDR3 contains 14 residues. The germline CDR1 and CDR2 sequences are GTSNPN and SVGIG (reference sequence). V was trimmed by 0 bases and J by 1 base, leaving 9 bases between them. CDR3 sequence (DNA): TGTGCCTGGAGTGTACAAGGGGTCCAAGAGACCCAGTACTTC. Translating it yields CAWSVQGVQETQYF.

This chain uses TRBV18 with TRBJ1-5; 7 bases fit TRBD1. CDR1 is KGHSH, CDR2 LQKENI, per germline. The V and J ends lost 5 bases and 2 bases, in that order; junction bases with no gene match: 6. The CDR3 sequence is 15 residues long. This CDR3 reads CASSTGEWGNQPQHF. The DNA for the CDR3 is TGTGCCAGCTCAACAGGGGAATGGGGCAATCAGCCCCAGCATTTT.

Written as DNA, the CDR3 is TGTGCCAGCAGCCGGTTGACGGGGGCAGACCAAGAGACCCAGTACTTC. The encoded protein is CASSRLTGADQETQYF. The chain couples TRBV14 to TRBJ2-5; perhaps D is TRBD1 or TRBD2 (6 bases each). Germline lookup yields CDR1 SGHDN and CDR2 FVKESK. The V gene lost 4 bases and the J gene lost 0 bases, with 15 bases spanning the gap. This CDR3 has 16 residues.

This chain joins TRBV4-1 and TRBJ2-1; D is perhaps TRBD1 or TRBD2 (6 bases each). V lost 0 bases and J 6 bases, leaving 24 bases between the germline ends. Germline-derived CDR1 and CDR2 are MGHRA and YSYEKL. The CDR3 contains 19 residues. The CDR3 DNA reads TGCGCCAGCAGCCAAGATCGGGGGCGGGGTCCAAACCGGGGCAATGAGCAGTTCTTC. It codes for CASSQDRGRGPNRGNEQFF.

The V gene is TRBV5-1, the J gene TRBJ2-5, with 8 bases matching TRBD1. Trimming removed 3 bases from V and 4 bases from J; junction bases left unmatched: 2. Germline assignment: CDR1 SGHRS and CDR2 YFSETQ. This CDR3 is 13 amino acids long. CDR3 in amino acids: CASSSGTGETQYF. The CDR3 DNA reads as TGCGCCAGCAGCTCCGGGACAGGAGAGACCCAGTACTTC.

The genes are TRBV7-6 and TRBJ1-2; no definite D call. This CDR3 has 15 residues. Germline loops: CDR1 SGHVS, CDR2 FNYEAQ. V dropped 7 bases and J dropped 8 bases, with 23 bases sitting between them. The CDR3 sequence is CASKKEPGVGYGYTF. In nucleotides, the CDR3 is TGTGCCAGCAAAAAGGAGCCGGGAGTTGGTTACGGCTACACCTTC.

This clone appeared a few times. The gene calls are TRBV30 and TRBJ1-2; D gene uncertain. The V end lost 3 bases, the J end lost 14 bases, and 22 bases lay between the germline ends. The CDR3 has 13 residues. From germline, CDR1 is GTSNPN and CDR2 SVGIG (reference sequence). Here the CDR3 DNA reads TGTGCCTGGAGCCCAGGATGGGGTCCAGGTCATACCTTC. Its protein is CAWSPGWGPGHTF.

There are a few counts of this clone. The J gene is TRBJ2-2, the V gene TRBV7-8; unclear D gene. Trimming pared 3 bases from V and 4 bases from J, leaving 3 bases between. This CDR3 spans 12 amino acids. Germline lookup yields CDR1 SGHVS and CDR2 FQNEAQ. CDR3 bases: TGTGCCAGCAGCTTTGGCACCGGGGAGCTGTTTTTT. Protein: CASSFGTGELFF.

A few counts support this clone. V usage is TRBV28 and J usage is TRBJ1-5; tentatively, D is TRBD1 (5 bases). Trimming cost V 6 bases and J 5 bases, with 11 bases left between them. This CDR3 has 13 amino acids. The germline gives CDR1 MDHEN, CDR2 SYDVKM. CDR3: CASRVDRYQPQHF. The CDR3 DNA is TGTGCCAGCAGGGTCGACAGATATCAGCCCCAGCATTTT.

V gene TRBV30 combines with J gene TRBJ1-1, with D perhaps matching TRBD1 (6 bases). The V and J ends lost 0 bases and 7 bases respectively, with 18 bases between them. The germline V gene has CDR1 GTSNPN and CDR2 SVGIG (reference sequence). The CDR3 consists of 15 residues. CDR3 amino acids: CAWSVGGGRALEAFF. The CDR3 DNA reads TGTGCCTGGAGTGTAGGGGGGGGAAGGGCCCTTGAAGCTTTCTTT.

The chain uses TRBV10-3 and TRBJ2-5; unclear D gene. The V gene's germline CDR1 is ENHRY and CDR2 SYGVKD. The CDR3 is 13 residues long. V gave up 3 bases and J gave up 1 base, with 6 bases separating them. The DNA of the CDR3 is TGTGCCATCAGTGACGGCTTCCAAGAGACCCAGTACTTC. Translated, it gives CAISDGFQETQYF.

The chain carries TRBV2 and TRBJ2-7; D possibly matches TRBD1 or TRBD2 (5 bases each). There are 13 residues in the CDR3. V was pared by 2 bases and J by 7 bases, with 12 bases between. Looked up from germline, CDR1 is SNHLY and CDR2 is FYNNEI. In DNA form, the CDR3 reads TGTGCCAGCAGTGAATGGGCAGAGGGGGAGCAGTACTTC. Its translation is CASSEWAEGEQYF.

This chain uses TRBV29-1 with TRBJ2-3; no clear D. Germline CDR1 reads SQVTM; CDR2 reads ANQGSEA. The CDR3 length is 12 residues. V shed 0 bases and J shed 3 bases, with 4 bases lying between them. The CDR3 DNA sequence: TGCAGCGTTGAAGAAGTGACAGATACGCAGTATTTT. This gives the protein CSVEEVTDTQYF.